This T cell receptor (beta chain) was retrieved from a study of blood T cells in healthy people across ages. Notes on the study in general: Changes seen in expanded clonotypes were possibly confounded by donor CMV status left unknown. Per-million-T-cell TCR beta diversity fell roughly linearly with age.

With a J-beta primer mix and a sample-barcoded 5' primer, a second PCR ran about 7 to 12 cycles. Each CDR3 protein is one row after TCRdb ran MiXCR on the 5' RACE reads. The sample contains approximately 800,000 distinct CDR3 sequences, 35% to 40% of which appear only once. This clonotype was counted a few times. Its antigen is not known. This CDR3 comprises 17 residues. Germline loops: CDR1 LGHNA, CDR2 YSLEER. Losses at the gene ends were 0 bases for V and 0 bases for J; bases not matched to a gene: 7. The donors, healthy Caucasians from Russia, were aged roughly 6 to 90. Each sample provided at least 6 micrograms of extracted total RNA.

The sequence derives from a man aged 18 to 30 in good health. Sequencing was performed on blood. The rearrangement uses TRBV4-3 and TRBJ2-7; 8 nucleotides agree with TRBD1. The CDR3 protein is CASSQDAFGTGSYEQYF. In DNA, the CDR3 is TGCGCCAGCAGCCAAGATGCGTTTGGGACAGGCTCCTACGAGCAGTACTTC.